Listed below are T cell receptor beta chains from one sample, sequenced in a study of blood T cell repertoires in COVID-19. The table came from immunoSEQ multiplex PCR; TCRdb's copy has only in-frame clones and leaves some out. The sample lists 300,000 to 350,000 clones, about 87% occurring once. Sequenced material: peripheral blood. The receptor set was obtained from a woman in her fifties or sixties with COVID-19, enrolled during active disease. Both conserved end residues are part of each CDR3. Fields, in order: V gene, D gene, clone size, J gene, CDR3 length, CDR3 DNA, CDR3 protein. A D gene is named only where the DNA matches it firmly. Rows give clone size only sometimes, using once, few, many, or a class for an expanded clone.

V: TRBV7-9
D: -
size: -
J: TRBJ2-7
length: 15
DNA: TGTGCCAGCAGCTTAGTCTCCGGGAGCTCCTACGAGCAGTACTTC
CDR3: CASSLVSGSSYEQYF

V: TRBV27
D: -
size: -
J: TRBJ1-5
length: 14
DNA: TGTGCCAGCAGTCCGGGGATTGTAAATCAGCCCCAGCATTTT
CDR3: CASSPGIVNQPQHF

V: TRBV9
D: TRBD1
size: -
J: TRBJ1-4
length: 13
DNA: TGTGCCAGCAGCGCGACAGGGCGGTCCGAACTGTTTTTT
CDR3: CASSATGRSELFF

V: TRBV2
D: -
size: once
J: TRBJ1-1
length: 13
DNA: TGTGCCAGCCGACAGGAGATGAACACTGAAGCTTTCTTT
CDR3: CASRQEMNTEAFF

V: TRBV24-1
D: -
size: -
J: TRBJ1-1
length: 13
DNA: TGTGCCACCAGTGACGGTTTGAGCACTGAAGCTTTCTTT
CDR3: CATSDGLSTEAFF

V: TRBV19
D: TRBD2
size: -
J: TRBJ2-1
length: 19
DNA: TGTGCCAGTAGTATCCCCCCCCCTCTAGCGGGAGCGCCTTGGAATGAGCAGTTCTTC
CDR3: CASSIPPPLAGAPWNEQFF

V: TRBV7-9
D: TRBD1
size: -
J: TRBJ1-2
length: 13
DNA: TGTGCCAGCAGCCTAGACAGGGGGCATGGCTACACCTTC
CDR3: CASSLDRGHGYTF

V: TRBV6-5
D: TRBD2
size: -
J: TRBJ2-2
length: 16
DNA: TGTGCCAGCAGTTTAGCGGGAGGGTCGGGCACCGGGGAGCTGTTTTTT
CDR3: CASSLAGGSGTGELFF

V: TRBV5-6
D: TRBD2
size: -
J: TRBJ2-1
length: 15
DNA: TGTGCCAGCCTCCTGATCGGGACTAGCAGAAATGAGCAGTTCTTC
CDR3: CASLLIGTSRNEQFF

V: TRBV10-3
D: TRBD1
size: -
J: TRBJ1-1
length: 13
DNA: TGTGCCATCAGCGGACAGGGTGGGACTGAAGCTTTCTTT
CDR3: CAISGQGGTEAFF

V: TRBV6-2/TRBV6-3
D: -
size: -
J: TRBJ2-6
length: 15
DNA: TGTGCCAGCAGTCCCAGGGGGGAAGGGGCCAACGTCCTGACTTTC
CDR3: CASSPRGEGANVLTF

V: TRBV30
D: -
size: -
J: TRBJ1-3
length: 12
DNA: TGTGCCTGGAGCAGGGTGGGAAACACCATATATTTT
CDR3: CAWSRVGNTIYF

V: TRBV5-1
D: TRBD1
size: -
J: TRBJ2-5
length: 14
DNA: TGCGCCAGCAGCTTGGATGGACAGGGGGAGACCCAGTACTTC
CDR3: CASSLDGQGETQYF

V: TRBV13
D: -
size: few
J: TRBJ2-2
length: 15
DNA: TGTGCCAGCCAAACCGGAGCTAAAAACACCGGGGAGCTGTTTTTT
CDR3: CASQTGAKNTGELFF

V: TRBV6-4
D: -
size: -
J: TRBJ1-5
length: 20
DNA: TGTGCCAGCCCTCGATCTCTTACCGGGAACCCCCTTATTAGCAATCAGCCCCAGCATTTT
CDR3: CASPRSLTGNPLISNQPQHF

V: TRBV19
D: TRBD1
size: -
J: TRBJ1-1
length: 16
DNA: TGTGCCAGTAGTATCCGGTCCAACAGGGGAGGCACTGAAGCTTTCTTT
CDR3: CASSIRSNRGGTEAFF

V: TRBV30
D: -
size: -
J: TRBJ2-3
length: 12
DNA: TGTGCCTGGAGCCCCCCCCCAATTGCGCAGTATTTT
CDR3: CAWSPPPIAQYF

V: TRBV5-6
D: TRBD2
size: few
J: TRBJ2-2
length: 16
DNA: TGTGCCAGCAGCTTTAGCGGGAGGAGGGACACCGGGGAGCTGTTTTTT
CDR3: CASSFSGRRDTGELFF

V: TRBV27
D: TRBD1
size: -
J: TRBJ2-4
length: 12
DNA: TGTGCCAGCAGTCGAAAGGGGGCTCCATTGGAGTTC
CDR3: CASSRKGAPLEF

V: TRBV7-8
D: -
size: -
J: TRBJ1-5
length: 15
DNA: TGTGCCAGCAGCTTAGGTGGGCAGGGCAATCAGCCCCAGCATTTT
CDR3: CASSLGGQGNQPQHF

V: TRBV6-2/TRBV6-3
D: -
size: -
J: TRBJ2-1
length: 11
DNA: TGTGCCAGCAGTGCCCTAAATGAGCAGTTCTTC
CDR3: CASSALNEQFF

V: TRBV5-1
D: TRBD2
size: -
J: TRBJ2-7
length: 15
DNA: TGCGCCAGCAGCTGGACTAGCGGGAACTACTACGAGCAGTACTTC
CDR3: CASSWTSGNYYEQYF

V: TRBV5-1
D: -
size: -
J: TRBJ1-1
length: 15
DNA: TGCGCCAGCAGCTCGCCGGAGAGGATGAACACTGAAGCTTTCTTT
CDR3: CASSSPERMNTEAFF

V: TRBV18
D: -
size: -
J: TRBJ1-5
length: 19
DNA: TGTGCCAGCTCACTCCGACAGCTCGGCGTTAAGTATAGCAATCAGCCCCAGCATTTT
CDR3: CASSLRQLGVKYSNQPQHF

V: TRBV24-1
D: -
size: -
J: TRBJ1-5
length: 13
DNA: TGTGCCACCAGTGGGGCACTCAATCAGCCCCAGCATTTT
CDR3: CATSGALNQPQHF

V: TRBV29-1
D: TRBD1
size: -
J: TRBJ2-5
length: 16
DNA: TGCAGCGTTGAAAGGGGGGCAACAGGGGGCCTCGAGACCCAGTACTTC
CDR3: CSVERGATGGLETQYF

V: TRBV7-9
D: -
size: -
J: TRBJ1-1
length: 16
DNA: TGTGCCAGCAGCTTAGGTCAGGGGCGACCGAACACTGAAGCTTTCTTT
CDR3: CASSLGQGRPNTEAFF

V: TRBV19
D: -
size: -
J: TRBJ2-7
length: 14
DNA: TGTGCCAGTAGTATAGAAACAGGAAACTACGAGCAGTACTTC
CDR3: CASSIETGNYEQYF

V: TRBV11-3
D: -
size: -
J: TRBJ2-3
length: 16
DNA: TGTGCCAGCAGCTTAGTAGCCGCACCACACACAGATACGCAGTATTTT
CDR3: CASSLVAAPHTDTQYF

V: TRBV12-3/TRBV12-4
D: TRBD1
size: -
J: TRBJ1-1
length: 12
DNA: TGTGCCAGCAGCACAGACAGGGGGGGAGCTTTCTTT
CDR3: CASSTDRGGAFF

V: TRBV6-1
D: -
size: -
J: TRBJ2-5
length: 12
DNA: TGTGCCAGCAGACAGGGTCAAGAGACCCAGTACTTC
CDR3: CASRQGQETQYF

V: TRBV10-2
D: -
size: -
J: TRBJ2-1
length: 14
DNA: TGCGCCACCTGGGGGGCGGGAGATTCCAATGAGCAGTTCTTC
CDR3: CATWGAGDSNEQFF

V: TRBV6-5
D: -
size: -
J: TRBJ1-4
length: 15
DNA: TGTGCCAGCAGTTATCGGGGAAGGACTAATGAAAAACTGTTTTTT
CDR3: CASSYRGRTNEKLFF

V: TRBV6-5
D: -
size: -
J: TRBJ1-1
length: 13
DNA: TGTGCCAGCGAAGGACGGGGGAACACTGAAGCTTTCTTT
CDR3: CASEGRGNTEAFF

V: TRBV5-4
D: TRBD1
size: once
J: TRBJ1-1
length: 13
DNA: TGTGCCAGCAGCCCTGGACAGGGAACTGAAGCTTTCTTT
CDR3: CASSPGQGTEAFF

V: TRBV6-4
D: -
size: -
J: TRBJ2-1
length: 13
DNA: TGTGCCAGCAGTCGGGACTTTTACAATGAGCAGTTCTTC
CDR3: CASSRDFYNEQFF

V: TRBV27
D: TRBD1
size: -
J: TRBJ2-1
length: 15
DNA: TGTGCCAGCAGTCCTCCGGACAGGGGATACAATGAGCAGTTCTTC
CDR3: CASSPPDRGYNEQFF

V: TRBV25-1
D: TRBD1
size: -
J: TRBJ2-5
length: 14
DNA: TGTGCCACCGGGAGACAGGGGGCGGGAGAGACCCAGTACTTC
CDR3: CATGRQGAGETQYF

V: TRBV18
D: TRBD1
size: -
J: TRBJ1-2
length: 15
DNA: TGTGCCAGCTCTCTCCCCGGACAGGGTAGCTATGGCTACACCTTC
CDR3: CASSLPGQGSYGYTF

V: TRBV30
D: TRBD1
size: -
J: TRBJ1-2
length: 16
DNA: TGTGCCTGGAGTTTGTTTGGACAGGCGCCGGGCTATGGCTACACCTTC
CDR3: CAWSLFGQAPGYGYTF

V: TRBV27
D: -
size: once
J: TRBJ1-1
length: 16
DNA: TGTGCCAGCAGGGCGGGTCCGGGACAAGAGAACACTGAAGCTTTCTTT
CDR3: CASRAGPGQENTEAFF

V: TRBV11-3
D: TRBD2
size: -
J: TRBJ2-1
length: 16
DNA: TGTGCCAGCAGTCGTGGGGTGGGAGGGCCCTCGAATGAGCAGTTCTTC
CDR3: CASSRGVGGPSNEQFF